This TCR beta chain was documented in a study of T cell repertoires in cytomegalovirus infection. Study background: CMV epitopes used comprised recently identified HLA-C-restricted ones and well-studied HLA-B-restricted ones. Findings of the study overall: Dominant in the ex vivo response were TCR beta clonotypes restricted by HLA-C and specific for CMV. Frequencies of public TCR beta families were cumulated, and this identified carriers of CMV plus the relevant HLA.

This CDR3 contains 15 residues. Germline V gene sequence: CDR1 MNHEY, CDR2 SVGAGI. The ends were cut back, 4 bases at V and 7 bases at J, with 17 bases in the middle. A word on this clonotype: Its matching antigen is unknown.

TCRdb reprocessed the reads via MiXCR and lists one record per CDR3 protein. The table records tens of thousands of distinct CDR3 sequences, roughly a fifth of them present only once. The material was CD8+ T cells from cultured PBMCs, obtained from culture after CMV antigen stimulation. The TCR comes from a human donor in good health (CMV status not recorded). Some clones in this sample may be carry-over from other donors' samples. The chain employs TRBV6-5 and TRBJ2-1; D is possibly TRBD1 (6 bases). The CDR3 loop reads CASSSGRGVKNEQFF. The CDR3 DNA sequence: TGTGCCAGCAGTTCAGGCAGGGGTGTTAAAAATGAGCAGTTCTTC.